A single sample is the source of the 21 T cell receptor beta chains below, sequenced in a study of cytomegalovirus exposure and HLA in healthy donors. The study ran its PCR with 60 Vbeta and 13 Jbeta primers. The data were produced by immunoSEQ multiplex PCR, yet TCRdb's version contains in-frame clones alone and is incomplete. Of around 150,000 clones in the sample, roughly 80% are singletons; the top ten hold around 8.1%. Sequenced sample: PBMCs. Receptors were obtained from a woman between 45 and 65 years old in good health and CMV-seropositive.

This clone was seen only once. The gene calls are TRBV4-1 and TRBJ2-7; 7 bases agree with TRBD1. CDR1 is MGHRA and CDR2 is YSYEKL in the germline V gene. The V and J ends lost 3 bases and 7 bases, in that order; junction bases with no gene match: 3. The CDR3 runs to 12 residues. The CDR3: CASSHPDREQYF. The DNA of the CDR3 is TGCGCCAGCAGCCACCCGGACAGGGAGCAGTACTTC.

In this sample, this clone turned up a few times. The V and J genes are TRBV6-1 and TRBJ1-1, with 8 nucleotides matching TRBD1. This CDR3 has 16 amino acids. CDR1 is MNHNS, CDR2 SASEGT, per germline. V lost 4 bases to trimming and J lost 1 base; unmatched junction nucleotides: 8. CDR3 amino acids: CASSGRTGTSNTEAFF. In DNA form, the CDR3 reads TGTGCCAGCAGTGGTCGGACAGGGACTTCGAACACTGAAGCTTTCTTT.

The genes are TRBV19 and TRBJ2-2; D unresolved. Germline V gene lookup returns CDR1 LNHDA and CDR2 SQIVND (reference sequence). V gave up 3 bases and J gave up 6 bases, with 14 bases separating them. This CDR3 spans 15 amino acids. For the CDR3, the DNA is TGTGCCAGTAGTATTTCCCATTACTTGGCCGGGGAGCTGTTTTTT. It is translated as CASSISHYLAGELFF.

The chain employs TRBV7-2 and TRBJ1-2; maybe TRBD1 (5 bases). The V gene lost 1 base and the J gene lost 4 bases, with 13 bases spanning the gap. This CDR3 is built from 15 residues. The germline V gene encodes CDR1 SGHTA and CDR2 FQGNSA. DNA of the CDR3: TGTGCCAGCAGCTTAGGGGGGAGGGCCGCCTATGGCTACACCTTC. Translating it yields CASSLGGRAAYGYTF.

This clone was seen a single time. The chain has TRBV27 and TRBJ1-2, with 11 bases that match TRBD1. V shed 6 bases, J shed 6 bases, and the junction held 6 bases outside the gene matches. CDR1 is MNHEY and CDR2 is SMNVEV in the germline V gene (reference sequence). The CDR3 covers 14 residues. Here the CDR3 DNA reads TGTGCCAGCAGCCGGGACAGGGGGAACGATGGCTACACCTTC. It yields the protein CASSRDRGNDGYTF.

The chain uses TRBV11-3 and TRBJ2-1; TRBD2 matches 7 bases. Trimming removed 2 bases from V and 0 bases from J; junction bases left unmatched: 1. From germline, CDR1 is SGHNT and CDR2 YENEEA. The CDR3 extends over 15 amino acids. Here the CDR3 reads CASSLRTSSYNEQFF. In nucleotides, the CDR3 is TGTGCCAGCAGCTTAAGGACTAGCTCCTACAATGAGCAGTTCTTC. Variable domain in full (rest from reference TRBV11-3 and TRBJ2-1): EAGVVQSPRYKIIEKKQPVAFWCNPISGHNTLYWYLQNLGQGPELLIRYENEEAVDDSQLPKDRFSAERLKGVDSTLKIQPAELGDSAVYLCASSLRTSSYNEQFFGPGTRLTVL.

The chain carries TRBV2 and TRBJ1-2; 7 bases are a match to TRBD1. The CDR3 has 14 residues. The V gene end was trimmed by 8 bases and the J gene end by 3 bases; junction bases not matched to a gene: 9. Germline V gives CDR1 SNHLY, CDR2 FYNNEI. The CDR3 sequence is CASGRSRGDYGYTF. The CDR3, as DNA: TGTGCCAGCGGGCGTAGCAGGGGGGACTATGGCTACACCTTC.

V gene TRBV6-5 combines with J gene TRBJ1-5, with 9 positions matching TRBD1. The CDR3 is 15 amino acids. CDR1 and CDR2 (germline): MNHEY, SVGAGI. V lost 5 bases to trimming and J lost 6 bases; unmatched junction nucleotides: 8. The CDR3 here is CASSNTGGRGQPQHF. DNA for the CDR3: TGTGCCAGCAGTAACACAGGGGGCCGGGGTCAGCCCCAGCATTTT.

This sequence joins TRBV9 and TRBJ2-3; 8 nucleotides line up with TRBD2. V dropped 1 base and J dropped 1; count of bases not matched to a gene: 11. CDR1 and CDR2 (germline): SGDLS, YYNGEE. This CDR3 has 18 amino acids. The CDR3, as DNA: TGTGCCAGCAGCGTATCTCCTTTCGGAGCGGGGGGCACAGATACGCAGTATTTT. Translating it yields CASSVSPFGAGGTDTQYF.

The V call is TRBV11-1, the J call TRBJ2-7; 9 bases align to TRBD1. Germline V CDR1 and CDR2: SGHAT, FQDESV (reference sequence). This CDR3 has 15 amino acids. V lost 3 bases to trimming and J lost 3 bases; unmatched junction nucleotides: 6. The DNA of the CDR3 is TGTGCCAGCAGCTTTCACAGGGGGCTAGGCTACGAGCAGTACTTC. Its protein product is CASSFHRGLGYEQYF. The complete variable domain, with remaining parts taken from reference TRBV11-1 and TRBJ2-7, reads EAEVAQSPRYKITEKSQAVAFWCDPISGHATLYWYRQILGQGPELLVQFQDESVVDDSQLPKDRFSAERLKGVDSTLKIQPAELGDSAMYLCASSFHRGLGYEQYFGPGTRLTVT.

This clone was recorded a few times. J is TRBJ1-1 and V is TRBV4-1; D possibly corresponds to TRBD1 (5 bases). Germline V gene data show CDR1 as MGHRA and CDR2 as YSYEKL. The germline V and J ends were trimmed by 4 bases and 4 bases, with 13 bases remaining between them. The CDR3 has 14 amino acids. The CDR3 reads CASSRDGGGTEAFF. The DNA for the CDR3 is TGCGCCAGCAGCCGCGATGGGGGGGGCACTGAAGCTTTCTTT.

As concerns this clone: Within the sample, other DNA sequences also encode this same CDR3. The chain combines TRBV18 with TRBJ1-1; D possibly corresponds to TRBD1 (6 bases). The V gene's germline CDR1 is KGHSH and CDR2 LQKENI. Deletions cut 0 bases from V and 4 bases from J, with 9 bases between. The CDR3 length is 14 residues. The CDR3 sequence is CASSPPGRGTEAFF. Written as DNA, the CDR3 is TGTGCCAGCTCACCACCGGGCAGGGGCACTGAAGCTTTCTTT.

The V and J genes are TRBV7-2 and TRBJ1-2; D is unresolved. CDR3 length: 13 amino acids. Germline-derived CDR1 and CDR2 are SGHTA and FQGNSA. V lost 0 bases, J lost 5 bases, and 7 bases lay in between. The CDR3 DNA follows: TGTGCCAGCAGCTTAGCCCCTCTTTATGGCTACACCTTC. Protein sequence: CASSLAPLYGYTF.

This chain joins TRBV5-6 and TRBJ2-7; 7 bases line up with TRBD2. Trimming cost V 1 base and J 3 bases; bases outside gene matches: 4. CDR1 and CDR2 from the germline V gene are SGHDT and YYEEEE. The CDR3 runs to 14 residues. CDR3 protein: CASSLSASGYEQYF. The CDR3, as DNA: TGTGCCAGCAGCTTGTCGGCTAGCGGCTACGAGCAGTACTTC.

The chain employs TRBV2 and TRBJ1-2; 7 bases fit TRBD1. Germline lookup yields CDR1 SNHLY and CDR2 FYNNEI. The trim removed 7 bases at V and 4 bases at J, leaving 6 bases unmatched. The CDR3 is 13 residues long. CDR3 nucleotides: TGTGCCAGCACTATGACAGGGAGCTATGGCTACACCTTC. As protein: CASTMTGSYGYTF.

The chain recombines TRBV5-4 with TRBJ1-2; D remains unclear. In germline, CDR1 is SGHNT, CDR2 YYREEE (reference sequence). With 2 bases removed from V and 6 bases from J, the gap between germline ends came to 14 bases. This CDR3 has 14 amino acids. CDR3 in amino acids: CASSFYGGANGYTF. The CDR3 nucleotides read TGTGCCAGCAGCTTTTATGGAGGAGCCAATGGCTACACCTTC.

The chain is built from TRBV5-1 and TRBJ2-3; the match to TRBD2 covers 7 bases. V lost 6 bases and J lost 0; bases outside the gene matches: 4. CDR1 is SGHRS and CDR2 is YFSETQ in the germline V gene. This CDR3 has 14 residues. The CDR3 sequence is CASTLAGSTDTQYF. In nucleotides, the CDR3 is TGCGCCAGCACCTTAGCGGGTAGCACAGATACGCAGTATTTT.

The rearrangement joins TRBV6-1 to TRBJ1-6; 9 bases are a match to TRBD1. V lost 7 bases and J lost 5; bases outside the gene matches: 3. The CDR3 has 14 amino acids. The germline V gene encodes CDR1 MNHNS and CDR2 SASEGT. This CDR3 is CASTWDRDNSPLHF. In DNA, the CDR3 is TGTGCCAGCACCTGGGACAGGGATAATTCACCCCTCCACTTT.

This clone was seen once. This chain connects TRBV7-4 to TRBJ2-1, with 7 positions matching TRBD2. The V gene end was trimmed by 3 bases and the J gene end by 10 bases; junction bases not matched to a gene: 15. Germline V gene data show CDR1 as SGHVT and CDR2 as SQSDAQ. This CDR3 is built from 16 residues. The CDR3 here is CASSFFGLADLTEQFF. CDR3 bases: TGTGCCAGCAGCTTTTTCGGCCTAGCGGACCTCACGGAGCAGTTCTTC.

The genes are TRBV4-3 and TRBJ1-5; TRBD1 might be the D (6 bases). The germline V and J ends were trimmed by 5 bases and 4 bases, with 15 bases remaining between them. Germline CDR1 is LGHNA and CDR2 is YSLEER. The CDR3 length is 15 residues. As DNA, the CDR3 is TGCGCCAGCAGCTTACTCAGGGGATCAAATCAGCCCCAGCATTTT. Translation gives CASSLLRGSNQPQHF.

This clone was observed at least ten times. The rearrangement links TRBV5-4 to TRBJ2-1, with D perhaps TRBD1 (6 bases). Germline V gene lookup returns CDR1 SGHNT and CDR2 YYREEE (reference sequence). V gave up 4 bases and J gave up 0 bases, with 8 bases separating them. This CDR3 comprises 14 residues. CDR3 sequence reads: CASSPDSSYNEQFF. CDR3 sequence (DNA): TGTGCCAGCAGCCCGGACAGCTCCTACAATGAGCAGTTCTTC. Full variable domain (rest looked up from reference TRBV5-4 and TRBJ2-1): ETGVTQSPTHLIKTRGQQVTLRCSSQSGHNTVSWYQQALGQGPQFIFQYYREEENGRGNFPPRFSGLQFPNYSSELNVNALELDDSALYLCASSPDSSYNEQFFGPGTRLTVL.